Below, 31 T cell receptor beta chains from the same sample are listed, as sequenced in a study of technical replicates of blood from several donors. Clones were read by immunoSEQ multiplex PCR, and TCRdb kept only the in-frame ones, dropping some. The sample contains around 81,000 clones, 75% to 85% of which appear only once. The sequenced material came from PBMCs. The receptors were sampled from a human donor in good health. Some clones in this sample may be carry-over from other donors' samples.

This chain uses TRBV10-2 with TRBJ2-7; D uncertain. The ends were cut back, 6 bases at V and 0 bases at J, with 15 bases in the middle. The CDR3 loop spans 15 amino acids. Per germline, CDR1 WSHSY and CDR2 SAAADI. CDR3 nucleotides: TGCGCCAGCAGGGAGAACCGGGTTCGCTCCTACGAGCAGTACTTC. Translating it yields CASRENRVRSYEQYF.

In the case of this clone: This likely comes from a read error, as the CDR3 has no conserved phenylalanine or tryptophan at its end. The V gene is TRBV30, the J gene TRBJ1-5, with 8 bases identical to TRBD1. Germline CDR1 GTSNPN, CDR2 SVGIG (reference sequence). The trim removed 1 base at V and 5 bases at J, leaving 1 base unmatched. The CDR3 spans 13 residues. CDR3 protein: CAWSADRDQPQHS. In DNA form, the CDR3 reads TGTGCCTGGAGTGCGGACAGGGATCAGCCCCAGCATTCT.

V and J are TRBV27 and TRBJ2-2; 9 bases are a match to TRBD1. Germline CDR1 and CDR2: MNHEY and SMNVEV (reference sequence). There are 17 residues in the CDR3. J gave up 6 bases and V 5 bases, and 13 bases lay outside the gene matches. The CDR3 sequence is CASSLGPGQGFPGELFF. The CDR3 region has the DNA TGTGCCAGCAGTCTAGGTCCGGGACAGGGCTTCCCCGGGGAGCTGTTTTTT.

The chain couples TRBV29-1 to TRBJ1-2, with 11 bases aligning to TRBD1. Germline V gene sequence: CDR1 SQVTM, CDR2 ANQGSEA. V was pared by 4 bases and J by 7 bases, with 5 bases of the junction left unmatched. This CDR3 contains 13 residues. The CDR3 is CSVARTGGLGYTF. The DNA for the CDR3 is TGCAGCGTTGCACGGACAGGGGGCCTTGGCTACACCTTC.

The chain uses TRBV7-9 and TRBJ2-7; 15 bases align to TRBD2. V lost 2 bases, J lost 7 bases, and 3 bases stayed unmatched. Germline V gene sequence: CDR1 SEHNR, CDR2 FQNEAQ (reference sequence). The CDR3 covers 15 residues. In nucleotides, the CDR3 is TGTGCCAGCAGCTTACTAGGACTAGCGGGAGGGGAGCAGTACTTC. This translates into CASSLLGLAGGEQYF.

The chain is built from TRBV4-1 and TRBJ1-4; a possible D gene is TRBD1 (6 bases). The germline V gene encodes CDR1 MGHRA and CDR2 YSYEKL. This CDR3 contains 17 residues. V dropped 0 bases and J dropped 4 bases, with 15 bases sitting between them. In nucleotides, the CDR3 is TGCGCCAGCAGCCAAGACCCCCCGGGACACGGTAATGAAAAACTGTTTTTT. This codes for CASSQDPPGHGNEKLFF.

This rearrangement joins TRBV5-1 to TRBJ2-1; 14 bases match TRBD2. Trimming at V came to 0 bases and at J to 14 bases, leaving 10 bases not matched to a gene. CDR1 is SGHRS and CDR2 is YFSETQ in the germline V gene. This CDR3 comprises 16 residues. The CDR3 region has the DNA TGCGCCAGCAGCTTGGCCGGGACTAGCGGGAGTGGGGCGGAGTTCTTC. Residues: CASSLAGTSGSGAEFF.

This clone was found a few times. CDR3 nucleotide sequence: TGTGCCAGCAGTTTAGTATTTGGGATAAGGGACAGCAGTGGAGGGAACTATGGCTACACCTTC. This codes for CASSLVFGIRDSSGGNYGYTF. This sequence joins TRBV28 and TRBJ1-2, with 7 positions matching TRBD1. Germline V gives CDR1 MDHEN, CDR2 SYDVKM. J gave up 2 bases and V 2 bases, and 23 bases lay outside the gene matches. The CDR3 runs to 21 residues.

CDR3 region: CASRTPSASSYEQYF. In DNA form, the CDR3 reads TGTGCCAGCAGGACACCTAGCGCGAGCTCCTACGAGCAGTACTTC. The chain recombines TRBV28 with TRBJ2-7; D perhaps matches TRBD2 (6 bases). Deletions cut 6 bases from V and 0 bases from J, with 15 bases between. Looked up from germline, CDR1 is MDHEN and CDR2 is SYDVKM. This CDR3 region has 15 residues.

This sequence joins TRBV2 and TRBJ1-5; 7 nucleotides line up with TRBD1. Unmatched junction bases numbered 5, after V lost 2 bases and J lost 7 bases. CDR1 and CDR2 (germline): SNHLY, FYNNEI. This CDR3 contains 14 residues. The CDR3 spells CASSESTGDQPQHF. The CDR3 DNA reads as TGTGCCAGCAGTGAATCTACAGGGGACCAGCCCCAGCATTTT.

The rearrangement uses TRBV1 and TRBJ2-3; no DNA check was done on the table's D call, TRBD2. TRBV1 is shown as a pseudogene. This CDR3 has 18 amino acids. CDR3 bases: TGCACCAGCAGCCAAGAAAGGCATAGCGGGATACCCACAGATACGCAGTATTTT. It specifies CTSSQERHSGIPTDTQYF.

The chain has TRBV30 and TRBJ1-1, with D tentatively TRBD1 (5 bases). Germline lookup yields CDR1 GTSNPN and CDR2 SVGIG (reference sequence). V was clipped by 7 bases and J by 0 bases, with 12 bases between them. This CDR3 has 13 residues. The CDR3 DNA reads TGTGCCTCCTCGGGGGGAATGAACACTGAAGCTTTCTTT. Translation gives CASSGGMNTEAFF. Full variable domain (outside the CDR3, taken from reference TRBV30 and TRBJ1-1): SQTIHQWPATLVQPVGSPLSLECTVEGTSNPNLYWYRQAAGRGLQLLFYSVGIGQISSEVPQNLSASRPQDRQFILSSKKLLLSDSGFYLCASSGGMNTEAFFGQGTRLTVV.

This clone has a handful of counts. V gene TRBV10-1 combines with J gene TRBJ2-3; 7 nucleotides line up with TRBD2. The CDR3 runs 14 residues. CDR1 and CDR2 (germline): WNHNN, SYGVQD (reference sequence). J gave up 5 bases and V 4 bases, and 6 bases lay outside the gene matches. CDR3 DNA: TGCGCCAGCAGTGCTGCCGGGGGGATAGATACGCAGTATTTT. Translating gives CASSAAGGIDTQYF.

The genes are TRBV6-5 and TRBJ2-7, with 8 bases fitting TRBD1. The CDR3 has 15 amino acids. Germline assignment: CDR1 MNHEY and CDR2 SVGAGI. Unmatched junction bases numbered 6, after V lost 5 bases and J lost 0 bases. DNA of the CDR3: TGTGCCAGCAGTCCCCGGGACAGGCTCTCCTACGAGCAGTACTTC. It translates to CASSPRDRLSYEQYF.

The chain employs TRBV4-3 and TRBJ2-3; D is unresolved. There are 13 residues in the CDR3. Germline V gene data show CDR1 as LGHNA and CDR2 as YSLEER. V was clipped by 4 bases and J by 6 bases, with 11 bases between them. The CDR3, as DNA: TGCGCCAGCAGCCGCCCTATAGTGGATACGCAGTATTTT. The encoded protein is CASSRPIVDTQYF.

The V call is TRBV6-5, the J call TRBJ2-5; tentatively, D is TRBD2 (5 bases). The ends were cut back, 2 bases at V and 6 bases at J, with 7 bases in the middle. The CDR3 sequence is 12 residues long. CDR1 is MNHEY and CDR2 is SVGAGI in the germline V gene. The CDR3 nucleotides read TGTGCCAGCAGTTACCCGGGGAAGACCCAGTACTTC. It encodes CASSYPGKTQYF.

This clone was detected a few times. V gene TRBV6-1 combines with J gene TRBJ2-7; D might be TRBD1 (6 bases). Germline V CDR1 and CDR2: MNHNS, SASEGT. V was trimmed by 10 bases and J by 0 bases, leaving 16 bases between them. The length of the CDR3 is 14 residues. DNA for the CDR3: TGTGCCACCGCCAGGGGTCCCCTCTCCTACGAGCAGTACTTC. Translated, it gives CATARGPLSYEQYF.

J is TRBJ2-7 and V is TRBV5-1, with D perhaps matching TRBD2 (5 bases). The CDR3 sequence is 13 residues long. Germline assignment: CDR1 SGHRS and CDR2 YFSETQ. V was shortened by 0 bases and J by 7 bases, with 11 bases between the two germline ends. The CDR3 region is CASSLASSHEQYF. The CDR3 DNA follows: TGCGCCAGCAGCTTGGCCTCTAGCCATGAGCAGTACTTC. The variable domain in full, with the rest retrieved from reference TRBV5-1 and TRBJ2-7, is KAGVTQTPRYLIKTRGQQVTLSCSPISGHRSVSWYQQTPGQGLQFLFEYFSETQRNKGNFPGRFSGRQFSNSRSEMNVSTLELGDSALYLCASSLASSHEQYFGPGTRLTVT.

The J gene is TRBJ2-1, the V gene TRBV7-6; 14 bases match TRBD2. The CDR3 is 20 residues long. J lost 1 base, V lost 4 bases, and 12 bases had no gene match. CDR1 and CDR2 (germline): SGHVS, FNYEAQ. For the CDR3, the DNA is TGTGCCAGCAGCTACCTCATGGGACTAGCGGGAGTACGGTCCTACAATGAGCAGTTCTTC. Its translation: CASSYLMGLAGVRSYNEQFF.

The chain joins TRBV27 to TRBJ2-7, with TRBD2 matching 8 bases. Germline V lookup: CDR1 MNHEY, CDR2 SMNVEV (reference sequence). V shed 1 base, J shed 2 bases, and the junction held 4 bases outside the gene matches. The CDR3 consists of 15 residues. For the CDR3, the DNA is TGTGCCAGCAGTTTATACGGGACTAGAACCTACGAGCAGTACTTC. Its translation is CASSLYGTRTYEQYF.

The chain carries TRBV7-9 and TRBJ2-7; maybe TRBD2 (6 bases). This CDR3 is 15 amino acids long. Trimming pared 0 bases from V and 3 bases from J, leaving 12 bases between. Germline V gene data show CDR1 as SEHNR and CDR2 as FQNEAQ (reference sequence). CDR3 sequence (DNA): TGTGCCAGCAGCTTAGCGAAGGAGGGGCACTACGAGCAGTACTTC. Residues: CASSLAKEGHYEQYF.

DNA of the CDR3: TGTGCCAGCAGCCAAGCGCGGGGCAAATTGAACACTGAAGCTTTCTTT. Its translation: CASSQARGKLNTEAFF. V and J are TRBV4-2 and TRBJ1-1; weak D call: TRBD1 (5 bases). The length of the CDR3 is 16 residues. Per the germline V gene, CDR1 is LGHNA and CDR2 is YNFKEQ. V was clipped by 1 base and J by 0 bases, with 12 bases between them.

The rearrangement links TRBV2 to TRBJ1-1; 8 bases map to TRBD1. After removal of 3 bases from V and 3 bases from J, the junction contained 3 bases not matched to a gene. Germline V gene data show CDR1 as SNHLY and CDR2 as FYNNEI. The CDR3 sequence is 14 residues long. CDR3 residues: CASSEQGADTEAFF. Here the CDR3 DNA reads TGTGCCAGCAGTGAGCAGGGGGCGGACACTGAAGCTTTCTTT.

This chain connects TRBV6-6 to TRBJ1-2; TRBD1 is a possible D gene (5 bases). The CDR3 is made up of 14 amino acids. The V and J ends lost 10 bases and 2 bases respectively, with 17 bases between them. The V gene's germline CDR1 is MNHNY and CDR2 SVGAGI (reference sequence). The CDR3 region has the DNA TGTGCCATCTCTCCAGGGAACGGGAACTATGGCTACACCTTC. Protein sequence: CAISPGNGNYGYTF.

This chain links TRBV29-1 with TRBJ2-5; a possible D gene is TRBD2 (6 bases). CDR1 is SQVTM and CDR2 is ANQGSEA in the germline V gene. Deletions cut 7 bases from V and 4 bases from J, with 16 bases between. The CDR3 consists of 13 residues. In DNA, the CDR3 is TGCAGCGCAATACTAGCAAGGGGAGAGACCCAGTACTTC. Protein: CSAILARGETQYF.

The chain couples TRBV12-5 to TRBJ2-5; maybe TRBD1 (5 bases). Trimming removed 5 bases from V and 4 bases from J, with 14 bases in between. CDR3 size: 14 residues. Looked up from germline, CDR1 is LGHNT and CDR2 is FRNRAP. In DNA, the CDR3 is TGTGCTAGTGGTACCCCAGGGTTCCCAGAGACCCAGTACTTC. Its translation is CASGTPGFPETQYF.

The chain has TRBV5-4 and TRBJ2-5; TRBD1 matches at 10 bases. There are 15 residues in the CDR3. Germline CDR1 and CDR2: SGHNT and YYREEE (reference sequence). The trim removed 4 bases at V and 5 bases at J, leaving 8 bases unmatched. This CDR3 reads CASSRPGQGGETQYF. As DNA, the CDR3 is TGTGCCAGCAGCCGCCCCGGACAGGGGGGGGAGACCCAGTACTTC.

This chain uses TRBV7-2 with TRBJ2-2, with 7 bases fitting TRBD1. Germline loops: CDR1 SGHTA, CDR2 FQGNSA. J lost 1 base, V lost 1 base, and 6 bases had no gene match. The CDR3 extends over 17 amino acids. CDR3 in amino acids: CASSLVNRGMNTGELFF. DNA for the CDR3: TGTGCCAGCAGCTTAGTAAACAGGGGTATGAACACCGGGGAGCTGTTTTTT. Complete variable domain (other parts from reference TRBV7-2 and TRBJ2-2): GAGVSQSPSNKVTEKGKDVELRCDPISGHTALYWYRQSLGQGLEFLIYFQGNSAPDKSGLPSDRFSAERTGGSVSTLTIQRTQQEDSAVYLCASSLVNRGMNTGELFFGEGSRLTVL.

In nucleotides, the CDR3 is TGTGCCAGTAGTTCACCCGGGACACCTATGTCCCTCCACTTT. It yields the protein CASSSPGTPMSLHF. V gene TRBV19 combines with J gene TRBJ1-6; tentative D call: TRBD1 (6 bases). Trimming took 5 bases from V and 14 from J, leaving 19 bases between them. The CDR3 contains 14 residues. Germline values: CDR1 LNHDA, CDR2 SQIVND (reference sequence). Together with reference TRBV19 and TRBJ1-6, the CDR3 gives the full variable domain: DGGITQSPKYLFRKEGQNVTLSCEQNLNHDAMYWYRQDPGQGLRLIYYSQIVNDFQKGDIAEGYSVSREKKESFPLTVTSAQKNPTAFYLCASSSPGTPMSLHFGNGTRLTVT.

The V and J genes are TRBV6-1 and TRBJ1-5, with D perhaps matching TRBD1 (6 bases). Germline values: CDR1 MNHNS, CDR2 SASEGT. The V end was cut by 4 bases, the J end by 6 bases, with 22 bases between. This CDR3 spans 17 amino acids. CDR3 amino acids: CASSARDTSTSGQPQHF. The CDR3 DNA is TGTGCCAGCAGTGCGAGGGACACTTCCACAAGTGGTCAGCCCCAGCATTTT.

The chain employs TRBV29-1 and TRBJ2-7, with no clear D. The CDR3 extends over 12 amino acids. Between the trimmed V and J ends, which lost 4 bases and 3 bases, there was a span of 10 bases. Germline V lookup: CDR1 SQVTM, CDR2 ANQGSEA. DNA for the CDR3: TGCAGCGTTGTGGCCCAACGCTACGAGCAGTACTTC. It translates to CSVVAQRYEQYF.